The 2 T cell receptor beta chains below were found in one sample sequenced in a study of cytomegalovirus exposure and HLA in healthy donors (TCRdb year 2017). The protocol used for the library was the immunoSEQ multiplex PCR assay. For the multiplex PCR, a mixture combining 60 forward primers for TCR Vbeta segments and 13 reverse primers for TCR Jbeta segments was used. Entries here come from immuneACCESS through TCRdb and include only in-frame sequences with V and J called. Some clones fail to appear in such tables; in the studies checked, an unresolved V gene covers under half of the shortfall, and the cause of the remainder is unknown. This sample comprises 90,000 to 120,000 clones, roughly 73% of them detected only once. Around 7.8% of the sample is in the top ten clones. Material: PBMCs. Every receptor here comes from a man aged 25-45 years in good health and CMV-seronegative.

This chain uses TRBV4-2 with TRBJ1-1, with a tentative D call TRBD1 (6 bases). Germline V lookup: CDR1 LGHNA, CDR2 YNFKEQ. V shed 6 bases and J shed 4 bases, with 21 bases lying between them. This CDR3 spans 16 amino acids. The CDR3 spells CASSPEARGRSTEAFF. CDR3 in DNA: TGTGCCAGCAGTCCGGAGGCCAGGGGAAGGAGCACTGAAGCTTTCTTT.

The J gene is TRBJ2-1, the V gene TRBV19; possibly TRBD2 for D (6 bases). V lost 5 bases and J lost 0, with 8 bases in between. There are 14 residues in the CDR3. The germline V gene has CDR1 LNHDA and CDR2 SQIVND (reference sequence). CDR3 residues: CASSFGGSYNEQFF. The CDR3, as DNA: TGTGCCAGTAGTTTCGGGGGCTCCTACAATGAGCAGTTCTTC.